This T cell receptor beta chain stems from a study of breast tumors, draining lymph nodes, adjacent tissues. Ten or more counts support this clonotype. TCRdb redid the calling of the multiplex PCR reads with MiXCR, one entry per CDR3 protein. The sample includes 20,000 to 30,000 distinct CDR3 sequences, about 25% of them seen just once. Deletions cut 4 bases from V and 6 bases from J, with 10 bases between. The germline V gene encodes CDR1 SGHRS and CDR2 YFSETQ. The CDR3 runs to 13 residues. The receptor comes from a female donor with breast cancer. Some clones in this sample may be carry-over from other donors' samples. Sequenced material: breast tumor tissue. This chain links TRBV5-1 with TRBJ2-2; D might be TRBD2 (5 bases). The CDR3 reads CASSEDSAGELFF. The CDR3 nucleotides read TGCGCCAGCAGCGAGGACTCCGCCGGGGAGCTGTTTTTT.